The entry that follows covers one T cell receptor (beta chain) sequence. This clone has a single count. Its recognized antigen is unknown. No clone much larger than this one lies a single base away; base qualities are absent. The data were taken from a study of cytomegalovirus exposure and HLA in healthy donors (dated by TCRdb to the late 2010s). With respect to the entire study: In an earlier analysis of some 550 of the donors, less than 350 Gb of sequence data and roughly 100 million unique TCR beta sequences from about 180 million T cells were reported. An early release that covered about 600 HLA-typed donors contained about 300 gigabases of sequencing data and tens of millions of unique TCR sequences. The genetic ancestry cluster associated with self-reported Caucasian donors included about 81% of the 350 to 500 genotyped donors. The aim of the study was to test whether cataloging public T cell receptors could identify signatures of past pathogen exposure. The study used immunosequencing to profile the T cell repertoires of 666 subjects and linked those repertoires to cytomegalovirus serostatus. A separate validation cohort of 100 to 150 different subjects was used in addition to the roughly 700-subject first cohort. To predict cytomegalovirus infection status, the study combined high-throughput TCR immunosequencing, statistical association of individual TCRs with disease status, and machine learning. In a later analysis, previously published TCR beta repertoires from several hundred donors were re-analyzed and high-resolution HLA genotyping was added so that TCR occurrence patterns could be studied. The later analysis used no new phenotypic data to find candidate immune exposures, relying instead on TCR beta sequences and their occurrence across donors. In an earlier analysis of 500 to 650 of the donors, high-throughput TCR beta sequencing was used to judge whether each TCR beta V gene segment behaved as functional or pseudogenic. Alongside the repertoire data, information on donor age, sex, ethnicity and CMV serostatus was compiled. In a later genetic analysis, genome-wide SNP genotypes for about 60% of the 666 donors were used, and that subset was treated as a discovery cohort. All discovery cohort repertoires had been generated on a single sequencing platform. Class I and class II HLA loci were covered by the typing at four-digit resolution. The number of donors typed differed by locus, with about 629-640 for A, B, C, DRB1 and DQB1, around 520 for DQA1, 600 to 610 for DPA1, and some 470 for DPB1. Roughly five DR-DQ haplotypes were treated as single units for association and clustering because of strong linkage in the cohort. On average, roughly 200,000 unique TCR beta nucleotide sequences were sequenced per donor among some 420 genotyped donors of the cohort, with around 19% of those sequences being non-productive. General conclusions and limits of the study: When HLA alleles, especially DR and DQ, strongly co-occurred, TCR associations were difficult to assign to individual alleles. Because HLA typing was missing for some donors at each locus, association tests included only the typed subset. In both the original and validation cohorts, the classifier was reported to diagnose cytomegalovirus status with high specificity and sensitivity. In an earlier analysis of over 550 of the donors, most TCR beta V segments were observed in productive rearrangements about 90% or about 30% of the time, broadly matching IMGT annotations. The earlier analysis of about 600 of the donors excluded over 15 rarely observed V segments, including chromosome 9 orphons, because counts were too low. Immune exposure information for the cohort was limited to CMV serostatus. Most CMV-associated TCR beta chains appeared to be HLA-restricted in a later analysis, and the HLA associations seemed to be driven largely by CMV exposure. Some IMGT-functional V segments, including TRBV6-2 and TRBV6-3, could not be told apart with the 87-base-pair reads, so those segments were excluded. Linkage disequilibrium might explain the correlated functional status among segregating V segments, but an unknown experimental factor could not be excluded. According to the authors, the approach could potentially be generalized to other disease states and immunological phenotypes. The sequencing pipeline was judged likely to have produced a cluster of highly shared sequence variants as a technical artifact. In this cohort, only TCR beta chains were sequenced, and detectable features were limited by the absence of alpha or paired-chain data. Most TCR sequences were seen in very few donors, while some public TCRs were found in many individuals. A further reported finding was that TCR beta sequences accurately predicted the HLA-A and HLA-B alleles for most subjects in the first cohort. In a later analysis, several top co-occurrence clusters were reported to appear linked to parvovirus B19, influenza, CMV and Epstein-Barr virus. A later genetic analysis reported fewer N-insertions in productive TCRs among donors in an Asian-associated ancestry cluster than the roughly 690-donor mean. In a later analysis, HLA-associated TCR beta chains showed more clonal expansion and lower generation probabilities than non-associated chains that were equally common. According to a later analysis, TCR association rates differed among HLA loci, with DRB1 alleles showing the most associated TCRs and HLA-C alleles showing the fewest. V-gene and J-gene trimming of TCR beta chains was associated with a missense DCLRE1C variant in a later genetic analysis, and the association was replicated in an independent cohort. In vitro tests confirmed that a few of the cytomegalovirus-associated TCR beta chains recognize cytomegalovirus antigens. Presence/absence analyses assumed roughly uniform sequencing depth across donors, an assumption that may not hold. In a later analysis, about 17,000 TCR beta sequences were associated with specific HLA alleles at a false discovery rate of 0.05. In the study, approximately 150 TCR beta chains were listed as associated with cytomegalovirus.

The cohort comprised 666 healthy bone marrow donors. At the time of sampling, all cohort members were nominally healthy, though unrecorded immune exposures were likely present. The donor tested CMV seronegative, placing the donor among the 350 or so seronegative members of the cohort. Every donor gave a peripheral blood sample, and the peripheral blood mononuclear cells from that sample were used for TCR beta sequencing. Genomic DNA was extracted from the blood cell samples with the Qiagen DNeasy Blood Extraction Kit. Clipping removes 6 bases from V and 4 bases from J, with 7 as the unmatched junction base count. The CDR3 measures 14 amino acids from cysteine to phenylalanine. CDR3 DNA is the only sequence kept; it has 42 bases, read in frame from the first base. CDR1 and CDR2 are drawn from the germline V gene: MDHEN, SYDVKM. Libraries were built with the immunoSEQ multiplex PCR assay. For the multiplex PCR, a mixture combining 60 forward primers for TCR Vbeta segments and 13 reverse primers for TCR Jbeta segments was used. Amplification of the CDR3 region of rearranged TCR beta genes was performed with a multiplex PCR assay on genomic DNA. Amplified TCR beta libraries were sequenced as 87-base-pair reads on the Illumina HiSeq System. In the original analysis: A later analysis tallied 75 million to 95 million unique TCR beta chains across the 666 repertoires, and some 12 million of those chains were shared by two or more donors. Raw reads were error-corrected and collapsed into unique sequences by a nearest-neighbor algorithm in which closely related sequences were merged to remove PCR and sequencing errors. Alignment of CDR3 sequences to IMGT reference sequences was used to assign V, D and J gene segments. For a sequence to be retained, a match of at least six nucleotides was required to both a V gene segment and a J gene segment. Rearrangements were called productive when the CDR3 lacked stop codons and stayed in frame with V and J; all others were non-productive. CDR3 was defined according to IMGT convention as the region running from the second conserved V-encoded cysteine to the conserved J-encoded phenylalanine. Sequences without an unambiguous match to a single V gene segment were excluded from the earlier analysis of several hundred of the donors. In an earlier analysis of about 590 of the donors, a V segment was called functional when productive rearrangements were above 56.7%, and segregating when the standard deviation between donors exceeded 5%. To diagnose cytomegalovirus status from the catalog of TCR beta chain sequences, a statistical classification framework was built. V and J gene assignment, in a later analysis, came from comparing TCR nucleotide sequences with IMGT/GENE-DB human TR gene sequences. In a later analysis, CDR3 sequences and most-parsimonious VDJ recombination scenarios were assigned using the TCRdist pipeline. In a later analysis, each TCR beta chain was defined by its CDR3 amino acid sequence together with its V-gene family, and reads lacking a unique V-gene family were excluded. To address suspected cross-contamination and a sequencing artifact, a later analysis removed over 500 highly shared, low-generation-probability nucleotide sequences. In a later analysis, a clonal expansion index for each public chain was calculated from normalized within-repertoire ranks of inferred template counts. In a later analysis, generation probabilities were computed using a VDJ recombination model fitted to out-of-frame rearrangements, and the results were checked against IGoR. A later analysis scored TCR-TCR, TCR-HLA and TCR-CMV co-occurrence with hypergeometric tests, applying a repertoire-size bias correction to TCR pairs. A later analysis estimated false discovery rates by permuting HLA or CMV assignments 20 times. In a later analysis, co-occurring TCRs were grouped using DBSCAN, and TCRdist sequence similarity was added for clustering within HLA-allele-positive subsets. Repertoires with fewer than 30,000 or more than 120,000 public chains were left out of co-occurrence clustering, as were a few repertoires with anomalous nucleotide sharing. TCRdb carries this immuneACCESS record with in-frame sequences only. Its versions omit some clonotypes, under half of them owing to an unresolved V gene in the studies checked, with the rest unexplained. V, J and clone size reflect that table, while D and trimming were determined from the DNA. This sample is represented by around 130,000 clones; roughly 80% of them were singletons. The ten top clones hold about 2% of the sample.

The chain is encoded by TRBV28 joined to TRBJ2-7, and 9 junction bases match TRBD1. The source of this sequence is a man aged 25 to 40 in good health and CMV-seronegative. Sequencing was performed on PBMCs. The CDR3 reads CASSLQGATYEQYF. DNA sequence: TGTGCCAGCAGCTTACAGGGGGCGACGTACGAGCAGTACTTC. Joined to the reference TRBV28 and TRBJ2-7 proteins, this CDR3 gives the full variable domain: DVKVTQSSRYLVKRTGEKVFLECVQDMDHENMFWYRQDPGLGLRLIYFSYDVKMKEKGDIPEGYSVSREKKERFSLILESASTNQTSMYLCASSLQGATYEQYFGPGTRLTVT.